This paragraph reports one T cell receptor (beta chain). The CDR3 spans 15 residues. The germline gives CDR1 SNHLY, CDR2 FYNNEI. V lost 5 bases to trimming and J lost 6 bases; unmatched junction nucleotides: 7. This entry is derived from a study of T cells in Graves' hyperthyroidism and ophthalmopathy. RNA transcripts served as the template for amplifying TCR beta CDR3 regions. HTBI primers were used for first-round RT-PCR of the TCR CDR3. TCRdb independently ran MiXCR on the multiplex PCR reads; one entry per CDR3 protein. The sample includes a few hundred thousand distinct CDR3 sequences, 40% to 55% of them seen just once.

Source material: peripheral blood or thyroid tissue (not recorded which). This chain connects TRBV2 to TRBJ1-1; TRBD1 matches at 12 bases. The TCR sequence derives from a woman aged 18 to 35 with Graves' hyperthyroidism. CDR3 sequence (DNA): TGTGCCAGCAGTTTACAGGGACAGGGGGCGTCTGAAGCTTTCTTT. Translating it yields CASSLQGQGASEAFF.